A single T cell receptor (beta chain) is shown here with its context. The antigen is undetermined. Original analysis: Owing to the provision of junction-only sequences devoid of quality scores by immunoSEQ, filtering differed. Clones were sequenced by immunoSEQ multiplex PCR, and TCRdb holds only the in-frame ones, with some missing. That table furnishes V, J and clone size, whereas the DNA furnished D and trimming. The sample consists of about 590,000 clones, around 95% of them appearing once. This entry comes from a study of shared clonotypes between healthy human individuals. Naive CD8 cells lacked CD45RO and underwent positive selection for CCR7, leaving out terminally differentiated effector memory CD45RA+ cells. Every contributor of samples was a Caucasian grown-up residing in Nashville, Tennessee. Whole-study results and caveats: Estimated richness values were generally larger in naive subsets than in memory subsets. Sharing across several donors was seen in 5% to 5.5% of naive CD4 clonotypes.

Losses at the gene ends were 2 bases for V and 1 base for J; bases not matched to a gene: 6. Germline-derived CDR1 and CDR2 are GTSNPN and SVGIG (reference sequence). The CDR3 sequence is 16 residues long. The chain couples TRBV30 to TRBJ2-7; TRBD2 matches at 12 bases. The receptor comes from a woman aged 25 to 39 in good health. The sample taken for sequencing was naive CD8+ T cells sorted from blood. The CDR3 DNA follows: TGTGCCTGGAGTCCCACCGGGACTAGCGGGTCCTACGAGCAGTACTTC. Translated: CAWSPTGTSGSYEQYF.